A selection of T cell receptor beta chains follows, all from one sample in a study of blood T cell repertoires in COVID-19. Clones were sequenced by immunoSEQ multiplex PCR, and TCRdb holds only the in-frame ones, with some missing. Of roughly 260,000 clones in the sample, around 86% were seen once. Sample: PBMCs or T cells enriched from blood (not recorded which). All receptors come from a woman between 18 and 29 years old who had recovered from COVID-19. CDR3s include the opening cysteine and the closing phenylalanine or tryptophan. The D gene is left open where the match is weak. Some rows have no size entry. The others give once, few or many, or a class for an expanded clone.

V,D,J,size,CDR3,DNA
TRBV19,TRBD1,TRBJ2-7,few,CASSPAGQGYYEQYF,TGTGCCAGCTCTCCAGCGGGACAGGGGTACTACGAGCAGTACTTC
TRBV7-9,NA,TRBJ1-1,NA,CASSLGDTNTEAFF,TGTGCCAGCAGCTTAGGGGACACGAACACTGAAGCTTTCTTT
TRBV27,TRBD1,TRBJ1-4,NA,CASRGRSLDRLRATNEKLFF,TGTGCCAGCAGGGGGCGGAGTCTGGACAGGTTGAGGGCAACTAATGAAAAACTGTTTTTT
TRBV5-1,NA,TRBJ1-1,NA,CASSLSSAGTEAFF,TGCGCCAGCAGCTTGTCTTCGGCGGGCACTGAAGCTTTCTTT
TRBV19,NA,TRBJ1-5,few,CASSTQTGPAPQHF,TGTGCCAGTAGTACCCAGACAGGTCCAGCGCCCCAGCATTTT
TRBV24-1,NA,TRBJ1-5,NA,CATSVGGGNQPQHF,TGTGCCACCAGTGTGGGGGGGGGCAATCAGCCCCAGCATTTT
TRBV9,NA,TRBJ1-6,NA,CASSVDRVGSPLHF,TGTGCCAGCAGCGTAGACAGGGTGGGGTCACCCCTCCACTTT
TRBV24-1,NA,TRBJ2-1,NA,CATSLYNEQFF,TGTGCCACCAGTCTATACAATGAGCAGTTCTTC
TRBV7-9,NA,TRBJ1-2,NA,CASSSGQNYGYTF,TGTGCCAGCAGCTCCGGACAGAACTATGGCTACACCTTC
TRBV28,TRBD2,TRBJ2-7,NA,CASTGGTSGRVSYEQYF,TGTGCCAGCACTGGGGGGACTAGCGGGAGAGTCTCCTACGAGCAGTACTTC
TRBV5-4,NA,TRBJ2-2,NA,CASSLINLGISGELFF,TGTGCCAGCAGCTTGATTAATCTAGGTATCAGCGGGGAGCTGTTTTTT
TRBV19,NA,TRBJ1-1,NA,CASTKGTFWMNTEAFF,TGTGCCAGTACCAAGGGGACATTCTGGATGAACACTGAAGCTTTCTTT
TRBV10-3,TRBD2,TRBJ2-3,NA,CAISESSGGARADTQYF,TGTGCCATCAGTGAGTCTAGCGGGGGGGCCAGGGCAGATACGCAGTATTTT
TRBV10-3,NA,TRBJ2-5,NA,CAISAGETQYF,TGTGCCATCAGTGCAGGAGAGACCCAGTACTTC
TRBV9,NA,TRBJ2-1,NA,CASSVEIRGEQGFSDEQFF,TGTGCCAGCAGCGTAGAGATCAGGGGGGAACAGGGATTCAGCGATGAGCAGTTCTTC
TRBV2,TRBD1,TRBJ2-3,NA,CASSPDRGSTDTQYF,TGTGCCAGCAGTCCCGACAGGGGAAGCACAGATACGCAGTATTTT
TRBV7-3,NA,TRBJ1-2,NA,CASSRDTNYGYTF,TGTGCCAGCAGCAGGGACACAAACTATGGCTACACCTTC
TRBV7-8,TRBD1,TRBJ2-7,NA,CASSLETRPWDRVIEQYF,TGTGCCAGCAGCTTAGAGACGCGACCTTGGGACAGGGTAATCGAGCAGTACTTC
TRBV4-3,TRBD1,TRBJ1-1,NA,CASSQGGQLNTEAFF,TGCGCCAGCAGCCAAGGGGGACAGCTGAACACTGAAGCTTTCTTT
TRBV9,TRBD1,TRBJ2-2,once,CASSVQNRGPNTGELFF,TGTGCCAGCAGCGTCCAAAACAGGGGCCCGAACACCGGGGAGCTGTTTTTT
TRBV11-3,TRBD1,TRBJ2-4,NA,CASSLNRGIKNIQYF,TGTGCCAGCAGCTTAAACAGGGGGATAAAAAACATTCAGTACTTC